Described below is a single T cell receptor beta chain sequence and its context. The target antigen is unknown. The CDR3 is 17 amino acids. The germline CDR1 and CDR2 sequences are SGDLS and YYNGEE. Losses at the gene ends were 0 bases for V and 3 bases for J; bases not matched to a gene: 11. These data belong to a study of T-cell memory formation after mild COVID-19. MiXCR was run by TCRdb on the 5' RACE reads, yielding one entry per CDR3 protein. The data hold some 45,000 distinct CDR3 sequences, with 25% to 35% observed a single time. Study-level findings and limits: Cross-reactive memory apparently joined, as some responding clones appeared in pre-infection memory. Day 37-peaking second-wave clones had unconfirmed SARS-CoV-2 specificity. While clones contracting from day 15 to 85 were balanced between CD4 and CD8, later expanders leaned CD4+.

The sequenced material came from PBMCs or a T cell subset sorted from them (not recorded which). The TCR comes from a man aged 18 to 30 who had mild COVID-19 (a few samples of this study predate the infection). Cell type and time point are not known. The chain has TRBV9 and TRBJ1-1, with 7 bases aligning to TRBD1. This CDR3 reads CASSVGLGQSRHTEAFF. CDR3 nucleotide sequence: TGTGCCAGCAGCGTAGGGCTGGGACAGTCGAGGCACACTGAAGCTTTCTTT.